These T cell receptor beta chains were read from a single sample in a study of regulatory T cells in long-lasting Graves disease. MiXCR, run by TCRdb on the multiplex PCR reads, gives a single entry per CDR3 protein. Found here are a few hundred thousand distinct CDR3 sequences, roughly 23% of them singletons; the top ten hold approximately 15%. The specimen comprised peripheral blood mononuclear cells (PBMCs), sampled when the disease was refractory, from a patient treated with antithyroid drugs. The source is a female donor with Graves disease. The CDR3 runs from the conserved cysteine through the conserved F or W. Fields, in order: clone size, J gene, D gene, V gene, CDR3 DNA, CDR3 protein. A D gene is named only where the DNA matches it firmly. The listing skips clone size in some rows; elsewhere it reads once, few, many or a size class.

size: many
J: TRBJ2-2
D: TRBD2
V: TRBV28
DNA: TGTGCCAGCAACAACCGGGGGGGCAGAAACACCGGGGAGCTGTTTTTT
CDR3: CASNNRGGRNTGELFF

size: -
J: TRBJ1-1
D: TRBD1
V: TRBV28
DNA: TGTGCCAGCAGTTTATGGGGCCCGGGCGACAGGGACAAAGCTTTCTTT
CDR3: CASSLWGPGDRDKAFF

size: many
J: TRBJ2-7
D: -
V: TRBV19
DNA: TGTGCCAGTAGTATAAGGCGGGACGGCACCTACGAGCAGTACTTC
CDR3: CASSIRRDGTYEQYF

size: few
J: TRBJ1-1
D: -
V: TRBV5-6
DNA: TGTGCCAGCAGCTTGTTCGGGCCGAACACTGAAGCTTTCTTT
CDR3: CASSLFGPNTEAFF

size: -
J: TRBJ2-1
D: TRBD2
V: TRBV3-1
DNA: TGTGCCAGCAGCCAAGGTAGCGGGAGCGGAAATGAGCAGTTCTTC
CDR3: CASSQGSGSGNEQFF

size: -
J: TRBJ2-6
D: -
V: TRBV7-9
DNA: TGTGCCAGCAGCACCCAAGCCTCTGGGGCCAACGTCCTGACTTTC
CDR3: CASSTQASGANVLTF

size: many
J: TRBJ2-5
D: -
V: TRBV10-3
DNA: TGTGCCATCAGTGAACGGCAAGAGACCCAGTACTTC
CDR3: CAISERQETQYF

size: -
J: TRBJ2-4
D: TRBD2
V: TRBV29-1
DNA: TGCAGCGCGGAAGCCAAGCGGGACAAAAACATTCAGTACTTC
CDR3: CSAEAKRDKNIQYF

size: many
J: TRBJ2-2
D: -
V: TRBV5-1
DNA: TGCGCCAGCAGCTTTTTAGACGGGGAGCTGTTTTTT
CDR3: CASSFLDGELFF

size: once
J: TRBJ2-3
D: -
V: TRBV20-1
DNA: TGCAGTGCTAGAGAGCTGAGCACAGATACGCAGTATTTT
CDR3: CSARELSTDTQYF

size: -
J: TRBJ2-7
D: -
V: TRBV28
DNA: TGTGCCAGCCAAAGACGGGCTAACGAGCAGTACTTC
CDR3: CASQRRANEQYF

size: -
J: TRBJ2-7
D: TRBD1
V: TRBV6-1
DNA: TGTGCCAGCAGTACCCGGTCGACAGGGCTCTACGAGCAGTACTTC
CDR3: CASSTRSTGLYEQYF

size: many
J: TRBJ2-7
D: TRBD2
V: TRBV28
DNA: TGTGCCAGCAGTTTACTACTAGCGGGAGGGGCCTCCTACGAGCAGTACTTC
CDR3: CASSLLLAGGASYEQYF

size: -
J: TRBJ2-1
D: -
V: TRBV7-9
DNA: TGTGCCAGCAGCCCCCGCGGCTCCTACAATGAGCAGTTCTTC
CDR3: CASSPRGSYNEQFF

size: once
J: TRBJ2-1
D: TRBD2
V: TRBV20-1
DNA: TGCAGTGCTGTTCTAGCGGGGGATTACAATGAGCAGTTCTTC
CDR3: CSAVLAGDYNEQFF

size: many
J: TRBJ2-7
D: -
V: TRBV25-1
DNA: TGTGCCAGCAGTGAAACAGGGATGACCTACGAGCAGTACTTC
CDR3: CASSETGMTYEQYF

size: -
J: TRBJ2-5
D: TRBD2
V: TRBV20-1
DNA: TGCAGTGCTAGAAGGACTAGTAAAGAGACCCAGTACTTC
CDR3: CSARRTSKETQYF

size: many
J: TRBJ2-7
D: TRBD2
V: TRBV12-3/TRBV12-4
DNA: TGTGCCAGCAGGAGCGGACTAGCGGGAGCCGGCTCCTACGAGCAGTACTTC
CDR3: CASRSGLAGAGSYEQYF

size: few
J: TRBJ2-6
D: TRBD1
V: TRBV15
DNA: TGTGCCACCAGCAGAGTAAGAGGACAGGGGGAGGCTGGGGCCAACGTCCTGACTTTC
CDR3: CATSRVRGQGEAGANVLTF

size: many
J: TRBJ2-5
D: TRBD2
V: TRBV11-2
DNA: TGTGCCAGCAGCTTACGGGGGGGATACGGAGAGACCCAGTACTTC
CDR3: CASSLRGGYGETQYF

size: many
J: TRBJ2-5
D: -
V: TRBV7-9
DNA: TGTGCCAGCAGCCCGACCCAGACGGGCGAGGAGACCCAGTACTTC
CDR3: CASSPTQTGEETQYF

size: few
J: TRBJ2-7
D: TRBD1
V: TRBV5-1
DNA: TGCGCCAGCAGCCTCCGGGACAGAATCTCCTACGAGCAGTACTTC
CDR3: CASSLRDRISYEQYF

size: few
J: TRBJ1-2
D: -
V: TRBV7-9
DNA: TGTGCCAGCAGCTTAAGTGAGGCGGGGGGCGCCGACTATGGCTACACCTTC
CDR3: CASSLSEAGGADYGYTF

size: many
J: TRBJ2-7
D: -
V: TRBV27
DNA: TGTGCCAGCAGTTCCCCGCGTAAGGGCTCTGGCTACGAGCAGTACTTC
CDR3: CASSSPRKGSGYEQYF

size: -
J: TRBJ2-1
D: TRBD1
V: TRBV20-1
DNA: TGCAGTGCTAGACAGGACAGGGGGTCATTGAGCTCCTACAATGAGCAGTTCTTC
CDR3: CSARQDRGSLSSYNEQFF

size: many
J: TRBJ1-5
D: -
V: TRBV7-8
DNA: TGTGCCAGCAGCTCCCTGCGGATCTCTGCGGATCAGCCCCAGCATTTT
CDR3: CASSSLRISADQPQHF

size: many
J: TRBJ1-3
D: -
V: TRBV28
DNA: TGTGCCAGCAGTCAACAAGGAAACACCATATATTTT
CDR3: CASSQQGNTIYF

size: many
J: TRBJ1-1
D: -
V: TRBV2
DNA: TGTGCCAGCAGCGATGTGAGCGTCCAGGAAGCTTTCTTT
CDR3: CASSDVSVQEAFF

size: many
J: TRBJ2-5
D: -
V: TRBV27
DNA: TGTGCCAGCAGTTTACCACAGCAAGAGACCCAGTACTTC
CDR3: CASSLPQQETQYF

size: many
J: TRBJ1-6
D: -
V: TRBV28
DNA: TGTGCCAGCAGAGTGCATTGGGGGAGCTCCTATAATTCACCCCTCCACTTT
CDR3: CASRVHWGSSYNSPLHF

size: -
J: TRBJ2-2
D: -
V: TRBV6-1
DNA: TGTGCCAGCAGACCACACTCCTCCTGGGAGGGGGTTACCGGGGAGCTGTTTTTT
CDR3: CASRPHSSWEGVTGELFF

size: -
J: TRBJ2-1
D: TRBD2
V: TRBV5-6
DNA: TGTGCCAGCACCCAAGGACTAGTCTCCTATGAGCAGTTCTTC
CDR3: CASTQGLVSYEQFF

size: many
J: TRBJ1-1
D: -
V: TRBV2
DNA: TGTGCCAGCCAGGAGGGCAGTAAAGCTTTCTTT
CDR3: CASQEGSKAFF

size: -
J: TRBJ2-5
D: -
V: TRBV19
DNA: TGTGCCAGCTCGGCAACAGGGTTAGAGACCCAGTACTTC
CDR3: CASSATGLETQYF

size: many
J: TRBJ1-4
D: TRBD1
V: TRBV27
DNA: TGTGCCAGCAGTCCACAGGGGAGTCATGAAAAACTGTTTTTT
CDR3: CASSPQGSHEKLFF

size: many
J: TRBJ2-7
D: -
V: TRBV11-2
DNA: TGTGCCAGCAGCTTAGATTTAGGGGGTCAACACGAGCAGTACTTC
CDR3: CASSLDLGGQHEQYF

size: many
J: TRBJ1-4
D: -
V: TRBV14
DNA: TGTGCCAGCAGGAGAGGGAGAGATGAAAAACTGTTTTTT
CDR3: CASRRGRDEKLFF

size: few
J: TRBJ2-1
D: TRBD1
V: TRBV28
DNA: TGTGCCAGCAGCCGTGGACAGGGGGAAACCTACAATGAGCAGTTCTTC
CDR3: CASSRGQGETYNEQFF

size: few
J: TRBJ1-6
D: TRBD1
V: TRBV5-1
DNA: TGCGCCAGCAGCTTCTCAACGGGACAGGGGGGTTCACCCCTCCACTTT
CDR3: CASSFSTGQGGSPLHF

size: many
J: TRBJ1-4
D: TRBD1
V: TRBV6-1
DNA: TGTGCCAGCAGTCATATACAGGGGGCCGGACTGTTTTTT
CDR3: CASSHIQGAGLFF

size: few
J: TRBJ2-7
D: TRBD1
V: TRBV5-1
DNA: TGCGCCAGCAGCTGGACAGGGGAATGGGGCGAGCAGTACTTC
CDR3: CASSWTGEWGEQYF

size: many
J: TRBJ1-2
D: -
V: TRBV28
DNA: TGTGTAGCCGGGAAGTTATATGGCTACACCTTC
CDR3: CVAGKLYGYTF

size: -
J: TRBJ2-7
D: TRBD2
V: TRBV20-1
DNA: TGCAGCACAGGAGTAGCGGGAGGGCCAGGCTACGAGCAGTACTTC
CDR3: CSTGVAGGPGYEQYF

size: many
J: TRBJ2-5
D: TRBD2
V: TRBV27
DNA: TGTGCCAGCAGGGGACTAGCGGGACCACAAGAGACCCAGTACTTC
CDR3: CASRGLAGPQETQYF

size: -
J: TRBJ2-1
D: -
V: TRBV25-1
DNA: TGTGCCAGCAGTGAGCATTCTTTAGGTCTCTCCTACAATGAGCAGTTCTTC
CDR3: CASSEHSLGLSYNEQFF

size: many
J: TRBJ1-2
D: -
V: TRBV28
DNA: TGTGCCAGCAGCTTTACGGGGGGGCGTAACTATGGCTACACCTTC
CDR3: CASSFTGGRNYGYTF

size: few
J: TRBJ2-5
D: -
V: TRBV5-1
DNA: TGCGCCAGCAGCTTGAGGAGAGGGATCCAAGAGACCCAGTACTTC
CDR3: CASSLRRGIQETQYF

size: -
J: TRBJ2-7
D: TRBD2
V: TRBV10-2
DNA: TGCGCCAGCAGAGGACCGGGACTAGCGGGAGCCCTTTACTTCTACGAGCAGTACTTC
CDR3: CASRGPGLAGALYFYEQYF

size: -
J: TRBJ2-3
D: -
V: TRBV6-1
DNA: TGTGCCAGCAGTCCCCGGGACTCCTCCCATACGCAGTATTTT
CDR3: CASSPRDSSHTQYF

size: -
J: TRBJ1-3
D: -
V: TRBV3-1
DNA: TGTGCCAGCAGCCAGCTAGGGGTAGCTGGAAACACCATATATTTT
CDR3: CASSQLGVAGNTIYF

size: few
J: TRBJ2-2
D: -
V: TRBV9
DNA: TGTGCCAGCAGCGTCGAAGGGTGGGCCGGGGAGCTGTTTTTT
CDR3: CASSVEGWAGELFF

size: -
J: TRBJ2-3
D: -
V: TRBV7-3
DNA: TGTGCCAGCAGCTTAAGGGATTTCATGAGCACAGATACGCAGTATTTT
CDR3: CASSLRDFMSTDTQYF

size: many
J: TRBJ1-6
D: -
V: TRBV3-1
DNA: TGTGCCAGCAGCCAAGATCCGGGCGGAGATAATTCACCCCTCCACTTT
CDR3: CASSQDPGGDNSPLHF

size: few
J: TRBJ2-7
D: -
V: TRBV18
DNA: TGTGCCAGCTCACCACCCTCGGTTAAGGAGCAGTACTTC
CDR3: CASSPPSVKEQYF